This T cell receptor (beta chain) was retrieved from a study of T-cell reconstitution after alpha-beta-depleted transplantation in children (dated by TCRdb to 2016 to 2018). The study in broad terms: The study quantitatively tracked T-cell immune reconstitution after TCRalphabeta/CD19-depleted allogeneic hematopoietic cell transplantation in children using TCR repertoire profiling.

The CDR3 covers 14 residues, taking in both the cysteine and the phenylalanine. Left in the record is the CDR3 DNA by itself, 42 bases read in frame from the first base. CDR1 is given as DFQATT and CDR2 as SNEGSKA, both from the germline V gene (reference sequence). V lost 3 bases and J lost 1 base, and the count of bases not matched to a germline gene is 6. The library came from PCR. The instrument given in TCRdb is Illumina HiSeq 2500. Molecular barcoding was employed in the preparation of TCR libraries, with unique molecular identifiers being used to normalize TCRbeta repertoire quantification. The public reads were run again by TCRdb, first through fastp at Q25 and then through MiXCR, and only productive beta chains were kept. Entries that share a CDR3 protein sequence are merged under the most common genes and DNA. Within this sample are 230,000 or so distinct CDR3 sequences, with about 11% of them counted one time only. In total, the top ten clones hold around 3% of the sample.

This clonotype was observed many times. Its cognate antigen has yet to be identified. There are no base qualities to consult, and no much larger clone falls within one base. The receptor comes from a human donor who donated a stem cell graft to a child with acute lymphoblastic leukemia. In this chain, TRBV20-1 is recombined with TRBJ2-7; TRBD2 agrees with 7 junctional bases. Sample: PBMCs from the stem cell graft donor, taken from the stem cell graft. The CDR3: CSARFGGRSYEQYF. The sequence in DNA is TGCAGTGCTAGGTTTGGCGGGAGATCCTACGAGCAGTACTTC.